The clone carrying this TCR beta chain was counted at least ten times. This specimen includes other DNA sequences encoding the same CDR3. This record belongs to a study of metastatic and nonmetastatic thyroid tumors. There are 17 residues in the CDR3. V gave up 7 bases and J gave up 4 bases; unmatched junction bases: 20. Germline CDR1 reads GTSNPN; CDR2 reads SVGIG (reference sequence). Using MiXCR, TCRdb reanalyzed the PCR reads. The sample consists of tens of thousands of clones, 20% to 30% of them appearing once. Thyroid surgery had not been preceded by any treatment in any patient. The source of this sequence is a male donor with papillary thyroid cancer or a benign thyroid nodule (not recorded which). Some clones in this sample may be carry-over from other donors' samples. The specimen sequenced was tumor tissue. V usage is TRBV30 and J usage is TRBJ1-2; TRBD1 matches 8 bases. The CDR3 region has the DNA TGTGCCTCCTACTCCCTGTCCGGGACAGGTTTATCCTATGGCTACACCTTC. Its protein product is CASYSLSGTGLSYGYTF.